This TCR beta chain came from a study of T cell responses to AZD1222 COVID-19 vaccine (dated by TCRdb to the early 2020s). Broadly, across the study: Because spike-specific TCR depth and breadth did not differ between the two schedules, AZD1222 recipients who got a second dose at roughly 4 weeks were pooled with those who got a second dose at roughly 12 weeks. Trial participants were enrolled by age into subgroups of 18-55, 56-69 and 70-plus years, and around 140, 26 and 57 TCR-sequenced participants, respectively, were included in these subgroups. TCR sequencing was performed for more than 230 trial participants, of whom roughly 200 were given two doses of AZD1222 and 26 were given two doses of MenACWY control vaccine.

Points on this clone: The clone's antigen remains unknown. Base qualities are not recorded, but no much larger clone differs from it by a single base.

Reading the label with the study, this specimen's time point is: baseline before first vaccination. Vaccinee samples were obtained from the UK trials COV001 and COV002, which included a single-blind randomized controlled phase 2/3 trial of AZD1222 (ChAdOx1 nCoV-19) in healthy adults. Trial participant PBMC samples were collected at day 0 and day 28 after the second dose for TCRbeta chain sequencing. CDR3 length: 13 amino acids, cysteine to phenylalanine. Just the 39-base CDR3 DNA is kept, in frame starting at base 1. At the junction V is shortened by 4 bases and J by 6 bases, with 12 bases in between. The germline V gene yields SGHVS for CDR1 and FNYEAQ for CDR2. The CDR3 regions of human TCRbeta chains were subjected to immunosequencing. Turning to the authors' computational methods: Repertoire TCRs were matched against a reference library of SARS-CoV-2-specific TCRs generated with the MIRA antigen-specificity platform. Breadth meant the fraction of unique TCRs that were SARS-CoV-2-associated, whereas depth meant the fraction of total T cells that were SARS-CoV-2-associated. Using the MIRA data, each spike-specific TCR was assigned both to the spike region to which the TCR was reactive and to a CD4 or CD8 class. Log10-transformed breadth and depth values were compared by one-way ANOVA with Sidak's multiple comparisons tests. TCRdb holds this immuneACCESS table with in-frame rearrangements only. Some clones are missing; in checked studies, unresolved V genes explain under half, and the rest has no known cause. That table is the source of V, J and clone size, and D and trimming were worked out from the DNA. Within this sample are approximately 170,000 clones, with 75% to 90% of them counted one time only. The ten top clones hold 6.9% of the sample.

The research as a whole found: Spike-specific TCR breadth and depth rose significantly after two AZD1222 doses compared with day 0 and with MenACWY recipients. In the small 56-69-year group, the increase in depth fell short of significance, most likely because of low power. Most participants were white British and females outnumbered males, and the authors suggested that clonal diversity may have been underestimated. Only a handful of AZD1222 recipients were SARS-CoV-2 seropositive at baseline, limiting conclusions about previously exposed vaccinees. The whole spike protein was spanned by vaccine-associated CD4 TCRs, and dominant responses were seen in regions 160-218 and 743-854. Because no samples from the day 14 peak response were available, repertoires could be characterized only after the peak T cell response. Reportedly, almost half of the unique spike-specific TCRs recognized epitopes lying outside the regions that are mutated in the B.1.351 and B.1.1.7 variants.

The origin of this receptor is an adult in good health. Sequenced here: peripheral blood, sampled on day 0 of AZD1222 vaccination. The chain is encoded by TRBV7-6 joined to TRBJ1-1, with no D gene named confidently. CDR3 region: CASSSPETAEAFF. The DNA is as follows: TGTGCCAGCAGCTCCCCCGAAACAGCTGAAGCTTTCTTT.